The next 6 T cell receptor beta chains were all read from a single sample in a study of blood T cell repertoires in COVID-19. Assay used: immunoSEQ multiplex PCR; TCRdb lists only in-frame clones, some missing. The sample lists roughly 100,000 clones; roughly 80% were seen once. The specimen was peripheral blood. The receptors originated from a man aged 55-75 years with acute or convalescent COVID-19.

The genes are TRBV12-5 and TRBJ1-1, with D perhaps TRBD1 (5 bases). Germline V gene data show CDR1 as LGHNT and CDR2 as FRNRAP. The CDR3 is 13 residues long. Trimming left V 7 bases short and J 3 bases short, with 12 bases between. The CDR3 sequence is CASVLRGDTEAFF. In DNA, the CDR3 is TGTGCTAGTGTTCTTAGGGGTGACACTGAAGCTTTCTTT.

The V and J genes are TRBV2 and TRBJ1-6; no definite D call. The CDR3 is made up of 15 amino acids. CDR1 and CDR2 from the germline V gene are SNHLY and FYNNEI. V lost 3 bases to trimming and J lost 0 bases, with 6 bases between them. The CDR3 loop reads CASSDSSSYNSPLHF. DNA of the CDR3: TGTGCCAGCAGTGACTCGAGCTCCTATAATTCACCCCTCCACTTT.

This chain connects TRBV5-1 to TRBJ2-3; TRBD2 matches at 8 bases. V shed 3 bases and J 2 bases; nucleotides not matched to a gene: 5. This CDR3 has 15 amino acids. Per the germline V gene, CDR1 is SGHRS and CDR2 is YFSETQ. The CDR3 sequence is CASSSAAGATDTQYF. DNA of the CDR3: TGCGCCAGCAGCTCGGCAGCGGGAGCCACAGATACGCAGTATTTT. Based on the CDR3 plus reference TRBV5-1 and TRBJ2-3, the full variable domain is KAGVTQTPRYLIKTRGQQVTLSCSPISGHRSVSWYQQTPGQGLQFLFEYFSETQRNKGNFPGRFSGRQFSNSRSEMNVSTLELGDSALYLCASSSAAGATDTQYFGPGTRLTVL.

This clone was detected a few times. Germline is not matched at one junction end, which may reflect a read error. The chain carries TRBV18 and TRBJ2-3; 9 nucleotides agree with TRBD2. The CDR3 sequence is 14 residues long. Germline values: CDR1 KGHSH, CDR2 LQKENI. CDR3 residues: CASSPPGTSLITVF. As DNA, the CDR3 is TGTGCCAGCTCACCTCCTGGGACTAGCCTAATCACGGTTTTT.

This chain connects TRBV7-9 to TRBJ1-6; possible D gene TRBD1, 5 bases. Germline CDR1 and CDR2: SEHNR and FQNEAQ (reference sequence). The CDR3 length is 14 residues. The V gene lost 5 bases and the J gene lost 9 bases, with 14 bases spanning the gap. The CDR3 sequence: CASSSLGGISPLHF. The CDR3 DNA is TGTGCCAGCAGCAGCCTGGGGGGGATTTCACCCCTCCACTTT.

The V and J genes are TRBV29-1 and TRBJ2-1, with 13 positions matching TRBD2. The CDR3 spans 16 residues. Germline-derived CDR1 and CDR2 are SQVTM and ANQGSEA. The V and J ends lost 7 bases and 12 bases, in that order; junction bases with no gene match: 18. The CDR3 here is CSAAIPLAGGTFGQFF. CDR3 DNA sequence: TGCAGCGCAGCGATACCACTAGCGGGAGGGACCTTCGGGCAGTTCTTC.